This TCR beta chain was sequenced during a study of control samples from healthy donors and cancer patients. TCRdb keeps only in-frame clones here, not all; method: immunoSEQ multiplex PCR. Of some 130,000 clones listed, approximately 90% were seen once; the top ten hold about 2.7%. CDR3 length: 14 residues. This rearrangement joins TRBV12-1 to TRBJ1-2. TRBV12-1 has pseudogene status. This TCR was recovered from a man aged 35 to 55 in good health. Sequenced input: blood. The CDR3 coding sequence is TGTGCCAGCAGCTTTCTATGGGGGGAAGGTGGCTACACCTTC. Encoded protein: CASSFLWGEGGYTF.